The rows below give T cell receptor beta chains drawn from one sample of a study of tumor and adjacent non-tumor tissue in lung cancer. TCRdb independently ran MiXCR on the multiplex PCR reads; one entry per CDR3 protein. The data contain 55,000 to 70,000 distinct CDR3 sequences, about three fifths of them singletons. Input material: lung tumor tissue. The origin of the receptors is a man in his fifties with non-small cell lung cancer. The conserved cysteine and the conserved F or W are not part of the CDR3 here.

TRBV5-4	ASSLLGGAVNTEAF
TRBV6-6	ASSPPGGGNTIY
TRBV7-9	ASSLDLGALTTLF
TRBV12-3/TRBV12-4	ASRETGEGGAV
TRBV11-2	ASSYSTTRYEQY
TRBV4-1	ASSPIWTHQETQY
TRBV12-3/TRBV12-4	TSSPAGAPYGELF
TRBV24-1	ATSEYRASTDTQY
TRBV11-2	ASSSTRGFEAF
TRBV29-1	SVGRATGELY
TRBV20-1	SASESFDEQY